This is a list of T cell receptor beta chains from one sample in a study of lymphopenia after photon versus proton radiotherapy. Assay used: immunoSEQ multiplex PCR; TCRdb lists only in-frame clones, some missing. The data show roughly 57,000 clones, approximately 82% seen once. The specimen comprised peripheral blood, sampled from a patient treated with photon-based radiotherapy. Receptor source: a man in his fifties or sixties with gastric cancer. Each CDR3 is given with its conserved first and last residue. The order of the fields is D gene, J gene, clone size, CDR3 length, V gene, CDR3 DNA, CDR3 protein. A D gene is named only where the DNA matches it firmly. Clone size is shown for a subset of rows, as once, few, many or a class of expanded clone.

d_gene: TRBD2; j_gene: TRBJ2-1; abundance: once; len: 16; v_gene: TRBV7-6; CDR3nt: TGTGCCAGCAGCACACTAGCGGGCCTTAGGTTAAATGAGCAGTTCTTC; CDR3aa: CASSTLAGLRLNEQFF
d_gene: -; j_gene: TRBJ1-2; abundance: -; len: 16; v_gene: TRBV12-5; CDR3nt: TGTGCTAGTGGTTTGGTACCCCCGGGCCCTAACTATGGCTACACCTTC; CDR3aa: CASGLVPPGPNYGYTF
d_gene: TRBD1; j_gene: TRBJ2-7; abundance: -; len: 15; v_gene: TRBV4-3; CDR3nt: TGCGCCAGCAGCCAAGGGGCGCAGGACAGGCAGGGGCAGTACTTC; CDR3aa: CASSQGAQDRQGQYF
d_gene: -; j_gene: TRBJ1-1; abundance: once; len: 14; v_gene: TRBV5-8; CDR3nt: TGTGCCAGCAGCTTTTTGGGGGGAATCACTGAAGCTTTCTTT; CDR3aa: CASSFLGGITEAFF
d_gene: -; j_gene: TRBJ1-2; abundance: few; len: 12; v_gene: TRBV29-1; CDR3nt: TGCAGCGCCCGGACGGACTACTATGGCTACACCTTC; CDR3aa: CSARTDYYGYTF
d_gene: -; j_gene: TRBJ2-3; abundance: -; len: 14; v_gene: TRBV6-4; CDR3nt: TGTGCCAGCAGTCGCAGCGGATACACAGATACGCAGTATTTT; CDR3aa: CASSRSGYTDTQYF
d_gene: -; j_gene: TRBJ2-6; abundance: -; len: 15; v_gene: TRBV5-4; CDR3nt: TGTGCCAGCAGCTTCGACGGCTCTGGGGCCAACGTCCTGACTTTC; CDR3aa: CASSFDGSGANVLTF
d_gene: -; j_gene: TRBJ2-7; abundance: once; len: 16; v_gene: TRBV14; CDR3nt: TGTGCCAGCAGCCAGAAGGAAACAGGGCAAGCTTACGAGCAGTACTTC; CDR3aa: CASSQKETGQAYEQYF
d_gene: -; j_gene: TRBJ2-7; abundance: -; len: 14; v_gene: TRBV5-6; CDR3nt: TGTGCCAGCAGCTTGGCAGGGATATTCCACGAGCAGTACTTC; CDR3aa: CASSLAGIFHEQYF
d_gene: -; j_gene: TRBJ2-2; abundance: -; len: 15; v_gene: TRBV9; CDR3nt: TGTGCCAGCAGCGCAAGACAGATTTCCACCGGGGAGCTGTTTTTT; CDR3aa: CASSARQISTGELFF
d_gene: -; j_gene: TRBJ2-1; abundance: -; len: 16; v_gene: TRBV5-4; CDR3nt: TGTGCCAGCAGCCCGGGTGGCCGCGGTGCCTACAATGAGCAGTTCTTC; CDR3aa: CASSPGGRGAYNEQFF
d_gene: -; j_gene: TRBJ2-3; abundance: -; len: 16; v_gene: TRBV18; CDR3nt: TGTGCCAGCTCACCACTATGGGGAGTTGGCACAGATACGCAGTATTTT; CDR3aa: CASSPLWGVGTDTQYF
d_gene: -; j_gene: TRBJ2-7; abundance: few; len: 12; v_gene: TRBV5-1; CDR3nt: TGCGCCAGCAGCTCCCCCGAAGACGAGCAGTACTTC; CDR3aa: CASSSPEDEQYF
d_gene: TRBD2; j_gene: TRBJ2-3; abundance: -; len: 15; v_gene: TRBV4-1; CDR3nt: TGCGCCAGCCGATCCCTTCTGGTCGGGGGGGATACGCAGTATTTT; CDR3aa: CASRSLLVGGDTQYF
d_gene: -; j_gene: TRBJ2-4; abundance: -; len: 16; v_gene: TRBV7-6; CDR3nt: TGTGCCAGCAGCCCGACGGGGCGGCTAGCCAAAAACATTCAGTACTTC; CDR3aa: CASSPTGRLAKNIQYF
d_gene: TRBD1; j_gene: TRBJ1-2; abundance: -; len: 17; v_gene: TRBV30; CDR3nt: TGTGCCTGGAGAGATGGACAGGCGTCCCCCGGCCTCTATGGCTACACCTTC; CDR3aa: CAWRDGQASPGLYGYTF
d_gene: TRBD1; j_gene: TRBJ2-7; abundance: -; len: 14; v_gene: TRBV6-5; CDR3nt: TGTGCCAGCAGTCCACTTCAGGGGGCAGGGGAGCAGTACTTC; CDR3aa: CASSPLQGAGEQYF